This TCR beta chain appears in the sequencing data of a study of cytomegalovirus exposure and HLA in healthy donors. Donors showed nominal health when sampled, although they likely had unrecorded immune exposures. Trimming removed 8 bases at V and 4 bases at J, with 18 bases between. CDR1 is MNHEY, CDR2 SVGAGI, per germline. The CDR3 has 15 amino acids. Primers for the PCR totalled 60 Vbeta and 13 Jbeta. This table comes from immunoSEQ multiplex PCR, and its TCRdb copy is limited to in-frame clones, with some not included. The sample carries approximately 180,000 clones, just over 70% recorded once. The chain has TRBV6-5 and TRBJ1-3; D might be TRBD1 (5 bases). Sample: PBMCs. The clonotype originates from a human donor in good health. CDR3 loop: CASAPSRETGNTIYF. The CDR3 nucleotides read TGTGCCAGCGCCCCGTCCAGGGAAACGGGAAACACCATATATTTT.